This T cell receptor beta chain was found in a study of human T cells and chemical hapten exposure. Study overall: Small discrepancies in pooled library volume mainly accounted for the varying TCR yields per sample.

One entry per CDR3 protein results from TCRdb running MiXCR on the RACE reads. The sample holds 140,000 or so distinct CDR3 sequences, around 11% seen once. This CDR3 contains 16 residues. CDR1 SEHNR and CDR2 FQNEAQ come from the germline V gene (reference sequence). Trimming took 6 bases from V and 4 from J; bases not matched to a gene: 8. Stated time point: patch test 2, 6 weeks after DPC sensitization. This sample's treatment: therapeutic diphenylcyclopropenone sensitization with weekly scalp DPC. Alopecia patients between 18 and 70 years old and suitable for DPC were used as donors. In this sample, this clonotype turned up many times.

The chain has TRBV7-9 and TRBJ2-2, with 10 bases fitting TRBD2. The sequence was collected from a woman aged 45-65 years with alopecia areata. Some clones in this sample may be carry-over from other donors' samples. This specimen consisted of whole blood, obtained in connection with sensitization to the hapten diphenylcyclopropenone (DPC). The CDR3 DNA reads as TGTGCCAGCAGACCCCCCCGGACTAGCGGCACCGGGGAGCTGTTTTTT. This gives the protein CASRPPRTSGTGELFF.